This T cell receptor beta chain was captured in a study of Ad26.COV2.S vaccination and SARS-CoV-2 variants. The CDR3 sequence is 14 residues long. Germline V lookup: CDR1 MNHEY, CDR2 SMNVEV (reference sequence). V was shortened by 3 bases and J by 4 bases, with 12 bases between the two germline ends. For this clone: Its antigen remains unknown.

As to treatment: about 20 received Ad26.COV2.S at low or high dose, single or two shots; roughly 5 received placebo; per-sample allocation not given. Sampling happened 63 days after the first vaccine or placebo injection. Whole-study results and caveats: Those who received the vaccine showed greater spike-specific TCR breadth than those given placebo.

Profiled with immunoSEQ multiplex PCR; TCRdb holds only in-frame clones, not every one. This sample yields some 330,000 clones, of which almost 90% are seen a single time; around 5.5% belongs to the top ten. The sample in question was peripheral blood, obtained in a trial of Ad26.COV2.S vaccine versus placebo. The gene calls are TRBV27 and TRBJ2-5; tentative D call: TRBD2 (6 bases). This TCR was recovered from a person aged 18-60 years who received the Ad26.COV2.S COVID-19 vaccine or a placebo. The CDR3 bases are TGTGCCAGCAGTTTCCCAGGAGCGGGAGAGACCCAGTACTTC. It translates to CASSFPGAGETQYF.